This TCR beta chain is drawn from a study of blood T cell repertoires in COVID-19. The wider study: The samples span acute and convalescent COVID-19 from the United States, Italy and Spain. The analysed material was cDNA or gDNA that came from T cells, B-cell-depleted T cells, or PBMCs.

Sequencing used immunoSEQ multiplex PCR; TCRdb keeps in-frame clones, though not all of them. The repertoire holds approximately 120,000 clones, with roughly 79% as singletons. Sequencing used peripheral blood. This TCR was recovered from a human donor in a cohort sampled during active COVID-19.

As DNA, the CDR3 is TGTGCCAGCTCACCGGGACTAGCGGGAGTCTCTGAGACCCAGTACTTC. Translating it yields CASSPGLAGVSETQYF. The rearrangement joins TRBV18 to TRBJ2-5; TRBD2 aligns across 14 bases. The length of the CDR3 is 16 residues. V was clipped by 3 bases and J by 5 bases; unmatched bases: 5. The V gene's germline CDR1 is KGHSH and CDR2 LQKENI.